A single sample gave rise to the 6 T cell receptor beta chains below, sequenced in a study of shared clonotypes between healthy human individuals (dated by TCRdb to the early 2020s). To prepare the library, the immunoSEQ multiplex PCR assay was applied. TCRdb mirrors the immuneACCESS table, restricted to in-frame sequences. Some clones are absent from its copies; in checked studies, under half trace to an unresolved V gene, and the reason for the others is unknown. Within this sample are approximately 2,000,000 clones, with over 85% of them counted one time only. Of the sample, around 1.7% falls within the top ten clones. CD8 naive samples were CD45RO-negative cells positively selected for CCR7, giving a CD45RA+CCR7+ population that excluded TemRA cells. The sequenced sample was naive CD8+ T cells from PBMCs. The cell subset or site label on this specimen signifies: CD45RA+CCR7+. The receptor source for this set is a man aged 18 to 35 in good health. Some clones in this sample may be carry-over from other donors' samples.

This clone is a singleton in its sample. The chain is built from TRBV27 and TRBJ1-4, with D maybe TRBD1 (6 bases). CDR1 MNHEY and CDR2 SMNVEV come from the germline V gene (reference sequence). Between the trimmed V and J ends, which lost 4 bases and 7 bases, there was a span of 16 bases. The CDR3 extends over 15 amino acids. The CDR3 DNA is TGTGCCAGCAGTTCCGATCAGGGGAGGGGTGAAAAACTGTTTTTT. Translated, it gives CASSSDQGRGEKLFF.

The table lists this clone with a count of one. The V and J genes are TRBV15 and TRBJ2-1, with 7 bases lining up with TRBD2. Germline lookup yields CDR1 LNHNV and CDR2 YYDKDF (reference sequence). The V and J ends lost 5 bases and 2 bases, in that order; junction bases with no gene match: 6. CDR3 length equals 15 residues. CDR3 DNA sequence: TGTGCCACCAGCCTAGGGAGGGTAACCTACAATGAGCAGTTCTTC. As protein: CATSLGRVTYNEQFF.

CDR3 DNA: TGTGCCACCGCAGGGCGGTCCTCCTACGAGCAGTACTTC. Protein sequence: CATAGRSSYEQYF. The chain recombines TRBV27 with TRBJ2-7; TRBD1 is a possible D gene (5 bases). Germline V gives CDR1 MNHEY, CDR2 SMNVEV (reference sequence). The CDR3 consists of 13 residues. V lost 10 bases and J lost 0, with 13 bases in between.

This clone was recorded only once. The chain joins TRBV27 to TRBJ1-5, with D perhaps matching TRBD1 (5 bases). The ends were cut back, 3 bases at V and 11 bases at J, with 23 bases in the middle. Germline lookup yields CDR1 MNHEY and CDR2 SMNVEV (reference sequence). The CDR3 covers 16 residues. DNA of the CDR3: TGTGCCAGCAGTTTTCGGGACCCGAGTACCGGTTTAGCCCAGCATTTT. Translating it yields CASSFRDPSTGLAQHF.

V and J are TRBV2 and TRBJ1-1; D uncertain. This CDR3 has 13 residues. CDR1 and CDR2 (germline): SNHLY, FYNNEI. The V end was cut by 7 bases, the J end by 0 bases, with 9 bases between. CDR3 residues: CASTDTMNTEAFF. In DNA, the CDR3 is TGTGCCAGCACCGACACCATGAACACTGAAGCTTTCTTT.

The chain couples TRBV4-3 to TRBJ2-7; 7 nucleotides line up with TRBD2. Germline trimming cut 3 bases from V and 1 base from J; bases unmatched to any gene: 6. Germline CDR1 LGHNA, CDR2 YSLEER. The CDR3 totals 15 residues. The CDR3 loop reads CASSHGLDQSYEQYF. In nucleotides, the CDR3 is TGCGCCAGCAGCCACGGACTAGACCAATCCTACGAGCAGTACTTC.